This TCR beta chain emerged from a study of cytomegalovirus exposure and HLA in healthy donors. CDR1 MDHEN and CDR2 SYDVKM come from the germline V gene. J lost 0 bases, V lost 6 bases, and 11 bases had no gene match. The CDR3 length is 18 residues. Broader study findings: An observed cluster of highly shared sequence variants was recorded as a likely sequencing artifact. The study carried out a later analysis of TCR beta sequences. It associated 15,000 to 20,000 of them with specific HLA alleles at a false discovery rate of 0.05. The authors later found TCR association rates varying by HLA locus, with DRB1 most and HLA-C fewest.

In regard to this clone: Its cognate antigen is unknown.

Both 60 Vbeta primers and 13 Jbeta primers went into the PCR. Sequenced by immunoSEQ multiplex PCR; TCRdb stores in-frame clones only, minus some. This sample's table reports over 200,000 clones. Material: PBMCs. The sequence came from a woman aged 25 to 39 in good health and CMV-seropositive. J is TRBJ1-5 and V is TRBV28; 10 bases match TRBD1. The CDR3 loop reads CASSPTGGGLYSNQPQHF. DNA for the CDR3: TGTGCCAGCAGCCCGACAGGGGGCGGGCTGTATAGCAATCAGCCCCAGCATTTT.